These 19 T cell receptor beta chains came from one sample sequenced in a study of shared clonotypes between healthy human individuals. This table comes from immunoSEQ multiplex PCR, and its TCRdb copy is limited to in-frame clones, with some not included. The sample records 2 million to 2.5 million clones, roughly 94% being singletons. The sample consisted of naive CD4+ T cells sorted from blood. The sample's subset: CD45RA+ positively selected. Receptors originate from a man between 18 and 35 years old in good health.

The chain uses TRBV10-3 and TRBJ2-7, with D possibly being TRBD1 or TRBD2 (5 bases each). V was pared by 11 bases and J by 5 bases, with 13 bases between. The CDR3 extends over 11 amino acids. Germline V lookup: CDR1 ENHRY, CDR2 SYGVKD. The CDR3: CAVRRENEQYF. For the CDR3, the DNA is TGTGCCGTTCGCAGGGAGAACGAGCAGTACTTC.

As to this clone: The same CDR3 can be traced to other DNA sequences in this sample. The V and J genes are TRBV10-3 and TRBJ2-7; D unresolved. The germline V gene encodes CDR1 ENHRY and CDR2 SYGVKD. V was pared by 4 bases and J by 0 bases, with 4 bases between. The CDR3 length is 12 residues. The CDR3 nucleotides read TGTGCCATCAGTGGGGGCTCCTACGAGCAGTACTTC. Its translation is CAISGGSYEQYF.

The chain uses TRBV6-6 and TRBJ2-1; D uncertain. Germline loops: CDR1 MNHNY, CDR2 SVGAGI (reference sequence). The V end was cut by 2 bases, the J end by 7 bases, with 9 bases between. This CDR3 comprises 13 residues. The CDR3 loop reads CASSYRLKNEQFF. The CDR3 DNA follows: TGTGCCAGCAGTTACCGTTTGAAAAATGAGCAGTTCTTC.

The chain combines TRBV11-3 with TRBJ2-1; 13 nucleotides match TRBD2. With V trimmed by 4 bases and J by 7 bases, 7 bases remained unmatched. This CDR3 contains 16 residues. Germline CDR1 reads SGHNT; CDR2 reads YENEEA. The DNA for the CDR3 is TGTGCCAGCAGCTCAAGGACTAGCGGGAGAGGTAATGAGCAGTTCTTC. Protein product: CASSSRTSGRGNEQFF.

This clone showed up just once. This CDR3 is also generated by other DNA sequences in the sample. V gene TRBV11-2 combines with J gene TRBJ2-3; no definite D call. Germline V lookup: CDR1 SGHAT, CDR2 FQNNGV. The V end was cut by 4 bases, the J end by 0 bases, with 2 bases between. The CDR3 is made up of 12 amino acids. In DNA, the CDR3 is TGTGCCAGCAGCTCTAGCACAGATACGCAGTATTTT. Protein product: CASSSSTDTQYF. Together with reference TRBV11-2 and TRBJ2-3, the CDR3 gives the full variable domain: EAGVAQSPRYKIIEKRQSVAFWCNPISGHATLYWYQQILGQGPKLLIQFQNNGVVDDSQLPKDRFSAERLKGVDSTLKIQPAKLEDSAVYLCASSSSTDTQYFGPGTRLTVL.

The rearrangement uses TRBV19 and TRBJ2-1, with D possibly matching TRBD1 (6 bases). The germline V gene has CDR1 LNHDA and CDR2 SQIVND (reference sequence). The CDR3 loop spans 13 amino acids. The V and J ends lost 4 bases and 9 bases respectively, with 13 bases between them. CDR3 DNA: TGTGCCAGTAGTACACAGGGTATGATTGAGCAGTTCTTC. Protein sequence: CASSTQGMIEQFF.

The chain uses TRBV7-2 and TRBJ1-6; no clear D. Germline CDR1 SGHTA, CDR2 FQGNSA. The CDR3 runs 13 residues. V lost 5 bases and J 7 bases, leaving 9 bases between the germline ends. As DNA, the CDR3 is TGTGCCAGCAGCCCCGACTACAATTCACCCCTCCACTTT. It specifies CASSPDYNSPLHF.

The genes are TRBV6-5 and TRBJ1-1; TRBD1 agrees at 8 bases. Losses at the gene ends were 6 bases for V and 6 bases for J; bases not matched to a gene: 9. CDR1 and CDR2 (germline): MNHEY, SVGAGI. CDR3 size: 14 residues. Here the CDR3 DNA reads TGTGCCAGCAGATCATCCTACAGGGGGGCTGAAGCTTTCTTT. Amino acid sequence: CASRSSYRGAEAFF.

Worth noting for this clone: Different DNA sequences within this sample yield the same CDR3. The V call is TRBV6-5, the J call TRBJ1-1; TRBD1 might be the D (6 bases). The germline V gene encodes CDR1 MNHEY and CDR2 SVGAGI. This CDR3 contains 13 residues. V dropped 9 bases and J dropped 2 bases, with 13 bases sitting between them. In DNA, the CDR3 is TGTGCCAGTGGCCGACAGGTCAACACTGAAGCTTTCTTT. It codes for CASGRQVNTEAFF.

Only one count was recorded for this clone. As DNA, the CDR3 is TGCGCCAGCAGTGCCTCAGGGGTACCCTACGAGCAGTACTTC. Translation gives CASSASGVPYEQYF. J is TRBJ2-7 and V is TRBV10-1, with a weak D call TRBD1 (6 bases). From germline, CDR1 is WNHNN and CDR2 SYGVQD (reference sequence). V shed 4 bases and J shed 2 bases, with 12 bases lying between them. The CDR3 spans 14 residues.

The chain has TRBV2 and TRBJ2-5, with 12 positions matching TRBD2. From germline, CDR1 is SNHLY and CDR2 FYNNEI. The CDR3 is 14 amino acids. The junction had 7 bases not matched to a gene; V was cut back by 8 bases and J by 6 bases. CDR3 DNA sequence: TGTGCCAGCGGTGGGACTAGCGGGCCTCAGACCCAGTACTTC. This encodes CASGGTSGPQTQYF.

As to this clone: A junction end diverges from the germline sequence, so it may reflect a read error. The V gene is TRBV5-1, the J gene TRBJ2-7; the D call may be TRBD1 or TRBD2 (5 bases each). The CDR3 spans 14 residues. CDR1 and CDR2 from the germline V gene are SGHRS and YFSETQ. This chain's CDR3 is CASRLGPGSYEQYF. CDR3 DNA sequence: TGCGCCAGCAGATTGGGACCGGGCTCCTACGAGCAGTACTTC.

The V call is TRBV10-2, the J call TRBJ1-6; 7 positions agree with TRBD1. CDR3 length equals 15 residues. Germline V CDR1 and CDR2: WSHSY, SAAADI. After removal of 7 bases from V and 5 bases from J, the junction contained 8 bases not matched to a gene. The CDR3 nucleotides read TGCGCCAGCAATGTCGTGGACAGGAATAATTCACCCCTCCACTTT. Encoded protein: CASNVVDRNNSPLHF.

This clone was seen a single time. V is TRBV19 and J is TRBJ1-6, with a possible D match to TRBD1 (5 bases). The CDR3 runs to 15 residues. Germline V gene data show CDR1 as LNHDA and CDR2 as SQIVND (reference sequence). V was clipped by 7 bases and J by 11 bases, with 21 bases between them. The CDR3 reads CASTPTSGGVPPLHF. As DNA, the CDR3 is TGTGCCAGTACCCCCACAAGTGGGGGGGTCCCACCCCTCCACTTT.

V is TRBV2 and J is TRBJ2-6; D unclear. CDR3 size: 15 residues. Trimming left V 6 bases short and J 0 bases short, with 9 bases between. Germline CDR1 SNHLY, CDR2 FYNNEI. Written as DNA, the CDR3 is TGTGCCAGCAGAAACGAACACTCTGGGGCCAACGTCCTGACTTTC. Its protein is CASRNEHSGANVLTF.

The table lists this clone with a count of one. The chain joins TRBV12-5 to TRBJ1-6, with D hard to call. V was cut by 0 bases and J by 0 bases, with 21 bases left in between. The CDR3 consists of 21 residues. Germline-derived CDR1 and CDR2 are LGHNT and FRNRAP. The CDR3 nucleotides are TGTGCTAGTGGTTTGGTACCGAACGTTTGGGCAGGTAGCTCCTATAATTCACCCCTCCACTTT. Protein: CASGLVPNVWAGSSYNSPLHF.

The chain uses TRBV28 and TRBJ2-3, with D hard to call. Trimming stripped 8 bases from V and 3 bases from J, with 15 bases between. The CDR3 covers 14 residues. CDR1 MDHEN and CDR2 SYDVKM come from the germline V gene. The CDR3 DNA is TGTGCCAGCTACCCCGGACCGAGAACAGATACGCAGTATTTT. Translated, it gives CASYPGPRTDTQYF.

In its sample, this clone was seen once. The chain recombines TRBV6-1 with TRBJ1-2; D is unclear. V was clipped by 0 bases and J by 6 bases, with 8 bases between them. The germline V gene has CDR1 MNHNS and CDR2 SASEGT. There are 13 residues in the CDR3. The CDR3 DNA follows: TGTGCCAGCAGTGAAGCGGGATCCCATGGCTACACCTTC. Residues: CASSEAGSHGYTF.

This chain uses TRBV6-1 with TRBJ1-6; 10 bases map to TRBD1. Germline CDR1 MNHNS, CDR2 SASEGT. V gave up 4 bases and J gave up 13 bases; unmatched junction bases: 7. This CDR3 region has 14 residues. CDR3 nucleotide sequence: TGTGCCAGCAGTGCCGGGACAGGGGTAACGCCCCTCCACTTT. Protein: CASSAGTGVTPLHF.